This T cell receptor (beta chain) was captured in a study of vaccination effects on CD4 cells after COVID-19. Within the ViraFEST assay, antigen-specific CD4+ T cells underwent expansion with viral peptide pools prior to sequencing. Following 10 days of culture, CD4+ T cells were isolated. The infection with SARS-CoV-2 (confirmed by PCR) occurred in this person between March and December 2020. Cultures used over 1.5 million PBMC per well, approximately 9.7 IU/ml IL-2 and 10 ug/ml peptides. The authors replaced half the medium with IL-2 medium on days 3 and 7. A remark on this clone: The antigen is unknown.

Profiled with immunoSEQ multiplex PCR; TCRdb holds only in-frame clones, not every one. The sample contains about 20,000 clones, approximately 74% of which appear only once. Germline values: CDR1 SGHTA, CDR2 FQGNSA. The CDR3 is made up of 15 amino acids. V was pared by 0 bases and J by 1 base, with 7 bases between. This clonotype was sampled from a human donor who had a prior SARS-CoV-2 infection. This specimen consisted of CD4+ T cells from PBMCs cultured with SARS-CoV-2 spike peptides, obtained before COVID-19 vaccination. V usage is TRBV7-2 and J usage is TRBJ2-1; tentative D call: TRBD2 (5 bases). The CDR3 is CASSLAGVSYNEQFF. The CDR3 coding sequence is TGTGCCAGCAGCTTAGCGGGAGTATCCTACAATGAGCAGTTCTTC.